The 24 T cell receptor beta chains reported below all come from one sample, sequenced in a study of CXCR3-negative and CXCR3-positive naive CD8 T cells. 5' RACE that incorporated UMI labels was used to prepare the TRB cDNA libraries. TCRdb re-called the 5' RACE reads and shows each CDR3 protein once, DNA omitted. The listing records under 55,000 distinct CDR3 sequences. The specimen sequenced was memory CD8+ T cells from blood. Source of these receptors: a human donor in good health. Some clones in this sample may be carry-over from other donors' samples.

Its frequency marks this clonotype as medium-sized (0.01 to 0.1%). The rearrangement uses TRBV20-1 and TRBJ2-7; without DNA, the TCRdb call of TRBD1 cannot be checked. The CDR3 is 18 residues long. Germline values: CDR1 DFQATT, CDR2 SNEGSKA (reference sequence). This CDR3 reads CSARDWGLAGGEAYEQYF.

The chain joins TRBV4-3 to TRBJ2-1; TCRdb returns TRBD2, unconfirmable since there is no DNA. This CDR3 spans 15 amino acids. Germline V lookup: CDR1 LGHNA, CDR2 YSLEER. CDR3: CASSPGTSGYNEQFF.

The chain recombines TRBV5-1 with TRBJ2-7; TCRdb indicates TRBD1, and absent DNA this call remains unverified. CDR1 is SGHRS and CDR2 is YFSETQ in the germline V gene. This CDR3 spans 15 amino acids. Here the CDR3 reads CASSWQGGRTREQYF.

The V gene is TRBV4-2, the J gene TRBJ2-5; TCRdb reports TRBD1, a call that lacks DNA to check it against. The CDR3 runs 17 residues. The V gene's germline CDR1 is LGHNA and CDR2 YNFKEQ. CDR3 protein: CASSQAHGGADQETQYF.

The genes are TRBV7-3 and TRBJ2-1; there is no DNA to check the TCRdb D call of TRBD1. This CDR3 region has 12 residues. From germline, CDR1 is SGHTA and CDR2 FQGTGA. The chain's CDR3 is CASSLRGNEQFF.

This chain connects TRBV29-1 to TRBJ1-2. The germline V gene has CDR1 SQVTM and CDR2 ANQGSEA. The CDR3 is 15 residues long. This CDR3 reads CSVEEGGAFDYGYTF.

The rearrangement joins TRBV29-1 to TRBJ2-7; TCRdb picks TRBD1, but there is no DNA to check that call. Germline CDR1 reads SQVTM; CDR2 reads ANQGSEA. This CDR3 region has 16 residues. The CDR3: CSVEDGDRRGTYEQYF.

The V gene is TRBV7-3, the J gene TRBJ1-6; the D gene TCRdb calls, TRBD1, cannot be checked with no DNA. Looked up from germline, CDR1 is SGHTA and CDR2 is FQGTGA. The length of the CDR3 is 14 residues. The chain's CDR3 is CASSLGTGESPLHF. Full variable domain (missing parts from reference TRBV7-3 and TRBJ1-6): GAGVSQTPSNKVTEKGKYVELRCDPISGHTALYWYRQSLGQGPEFLIYFQGTGAADDSGLPNDRFFAVRPEGSVSTLKIQRTERGDSAVYLCASSLGTGESPLHFGNGTRLTVT.

V gene TRBV5-1 combines with J gene TRBJ1-6; TCRdb's D call of TRBD1 is untestable without DNA. Germline V gene lookup returns CDR1 SGHRS and CDR2 YFSETQ. The CDR3 extends over 16 amino acids. The CDR3 loop is CASSFFPAGENSPLHF.

The chain uses TRBV15 and TRBJ1-2; TCRdb picks TRBD1, but there is no DNA to check that call. The CDR3 loop spans 12 amino acids. The germline V gene encodes CDR1 LNHNV and CDR2 YYDKDF (reference sequence). CDR3 sequence reads: CATQGSNYGYTF.

The rearrangement uses TRBV5-1 and TRBJ1-2; the D gene TCRdb calls, TRBD1, cannot be checked with no DNA. CDR3 length: 15 residues. The germline CDR1 and CDR2 sequences are SGHRS and YFSETQ. CDR3: CASSLAGTGNYGYTF.

The CDR3 is CASSQVETIKAGRQETQYF. The chain recombines TRBV3-1 with TRBJ2-5; TCRdb proposes TRBD2, but this gene call is untestable without DNA. Germline-derived CDR1 and CDR2 are LGHDT and YNNKEL (reference sequence). The CDR3 totals 19 residues.

The CDR3 loop is CASSLVMAGGAQETQYF. This rearrangement joins TRBV7-6 to TRBJ2-5; TCRdb's D call of TRBD1 is untestable without DNA. This CDR3 region has 17 residues. In germline, CDR1 is SGHVS, CDR2 FNYEAQ.

V and J are TRBV6-4 and TRBJ2-2. The CDR3 is 13 amino acids. CDR1 is MRHNA, CDR2 SNTAGT, per germline. The CDR3 protein is CASSDSSTGELFF.

The rearrangement joins TRBV29-1 to TRBJ2-1. In germline, CDR1 is SQVTM, CDR2 ANQGSEA. The CDR3 runs 14 residues. This chain's CDR3 is CSVEDLRSYNEQFF.

This chain links TRBV7-6 with TRBJ1-2. The germline V gene has CDR1 SGHVS and CDR2 FNYEAQ. This CDR3 has 12 amino acids. CDR3 amino acids: CASSATNYGYTF.

CDR3 residues: CASSLDGGGKETQYF. The chain uses TRBV7-3 and TRBJ2-5; TCRdb calls TRBD1, which cannot be checked without DNA. From germline, CDR1 is SGHTA and CDR2 FQGTGA. This CDR3 is 15 amino acids long.

This sequence joins TRBV25-1 and TRBJ1-3; TCRdb gives TRBD1 as the D gene, but with no DNA this cannot be confirmed. This CDR3 has 16 residues. The germline V gene has CDR1 MGHDK and CDR2 SYGVNS. CDR3 amino acids: CASSATHRGERNTIYF.

V gene TRBV7-9 combines with J gene TRBJ2-7; TCRdb designates TRBD1, a call that cannot be tested without DNA. The CDR3 runs 15 residues. The germline V gene encodes CDR1 SEHNR and CDR2 FQNEAQ (reference sequence). The CDR3: CASKPFGDRAYEQYF. Using reference TRBV7-9 and TRBJ2-7 for the parts outside the CDR3, the full variable domain is DTGVSQNPRHKITKRGQNVTFRCDPISEHNRLYWYRQTLGQGPEFLTYFQNEAQLEKSRLLSDRFSAERPKGSFSTLEIQRTEQGDSAMYLCASKPFGDRAYEQYFGPGTRLTVT.

The chain is built from TRBV7-9 and TRBJ2-3; TCRdb's D gene call, TRBD1, goes unchecked for lack of DNA. Per the germline V gene, CDR1 is SEHNR and CDR2 is FQNEAQ (reference sequence). The CDR3 sequence is 15 residues long. The CDR3 here is CASSSRQGHTDTQYF.

V is TRBV12-3 or TRBV12-4 and J is TRBJ2-5; no DNA is available, so the TRBD1 call from TCRdb remains unchecked. There are 15 residues in the CDR3. CDR3 region: CASSLDRGLSETQYF.

The chain carries TRBV7-7 and TRBJ2-2; checking the TCRdb D call of TRBD2 is not possible without DNA. CDR1 and CDR2 (germline): SSHAT, FNYEAQ (reference sequence). The CDR3 loop spans 15 amino acids. CDR3 sequence reads: CASSYLAVGHGELFF.

This chain joins TRBV7-2 and TRBJ1-6. CDR1 and CDR2 from the germline V gene are SGHTA and FQGNSA. The CDR3 spans 17 residues. CDR3 loop: CASSQGGAAMYNSPLHF.

This rearrangement joins TRBV6-5 to TRBJ1-1; the TRBD1 assignment by TCRdb is unverifiable without DNA. The CDR3 length is 11 residues. CDR1 and CDR2 from the germline V gene are MNHEY and SVGAGI. The CDR3 sequence: CASGDGPEAFF.